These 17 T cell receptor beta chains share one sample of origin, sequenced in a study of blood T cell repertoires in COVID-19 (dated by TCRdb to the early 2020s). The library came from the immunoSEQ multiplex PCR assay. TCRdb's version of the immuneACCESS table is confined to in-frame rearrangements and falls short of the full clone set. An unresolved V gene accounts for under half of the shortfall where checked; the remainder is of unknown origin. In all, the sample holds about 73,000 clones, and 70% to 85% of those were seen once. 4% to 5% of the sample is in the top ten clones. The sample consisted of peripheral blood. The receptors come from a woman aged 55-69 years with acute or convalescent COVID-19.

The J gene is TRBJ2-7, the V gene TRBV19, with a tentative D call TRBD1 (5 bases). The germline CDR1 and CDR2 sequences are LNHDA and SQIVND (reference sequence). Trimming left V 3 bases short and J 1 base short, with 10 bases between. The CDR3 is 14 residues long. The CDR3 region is CASSMDPGSYEQYF. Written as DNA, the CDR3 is TGTGCCAGTAGTATGGATCCAGGGTCCTACGAGCAGTACTTC.

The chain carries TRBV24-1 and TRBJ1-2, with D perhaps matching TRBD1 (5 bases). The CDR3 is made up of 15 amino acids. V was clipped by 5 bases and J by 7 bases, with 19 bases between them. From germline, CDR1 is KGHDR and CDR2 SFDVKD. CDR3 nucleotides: TGTGCCACCAGTGCAGGGATCGGGAGGCAATCTGGCTACACCTTC. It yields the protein CATSAGIGRQSGYTF.

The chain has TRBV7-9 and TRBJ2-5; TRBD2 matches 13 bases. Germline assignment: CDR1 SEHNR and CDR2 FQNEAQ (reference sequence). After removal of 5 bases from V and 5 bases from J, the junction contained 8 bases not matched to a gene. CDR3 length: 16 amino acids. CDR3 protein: CASSATSGGAQETQYF. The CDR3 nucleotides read TGTGCCAGCAGCGCCACTAGCGGGGGGGCTCAGGAGACCCAGTACTTC.

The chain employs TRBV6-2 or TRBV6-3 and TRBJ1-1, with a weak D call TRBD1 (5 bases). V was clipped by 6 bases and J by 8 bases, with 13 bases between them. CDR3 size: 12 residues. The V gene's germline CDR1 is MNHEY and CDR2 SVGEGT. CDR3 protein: CASRYGAKEAFF. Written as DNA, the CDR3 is TGTGCCAGCAGGTACGGGGCGAAAGAAGCTTTCTTT.

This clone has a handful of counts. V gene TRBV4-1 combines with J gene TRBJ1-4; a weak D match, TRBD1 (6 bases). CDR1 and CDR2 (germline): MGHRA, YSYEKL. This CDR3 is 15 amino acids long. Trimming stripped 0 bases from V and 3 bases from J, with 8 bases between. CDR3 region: CASSQDRTANEKLFF. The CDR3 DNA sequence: TGCGCCAGCAGCCAAGATCGGACAGCTAATGAAAAACTGTTTTTT.

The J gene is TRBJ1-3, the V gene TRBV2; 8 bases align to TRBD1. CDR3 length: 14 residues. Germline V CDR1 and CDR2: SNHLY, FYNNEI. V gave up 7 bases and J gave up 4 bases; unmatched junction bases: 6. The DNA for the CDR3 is TGTGCCAGCACACCCGGGACAGGAGGAAACACCATATATTTT. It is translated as CASTPGTGGNTIYF.

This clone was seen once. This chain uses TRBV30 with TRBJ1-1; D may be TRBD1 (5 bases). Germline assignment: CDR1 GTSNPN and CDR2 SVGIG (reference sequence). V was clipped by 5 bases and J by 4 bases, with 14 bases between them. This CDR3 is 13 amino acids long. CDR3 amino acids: CAWGVGQATEAFF. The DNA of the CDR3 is TGTGCCTGGGGGGTCGGACAAGCCACTGAAGCTTTCTTT.

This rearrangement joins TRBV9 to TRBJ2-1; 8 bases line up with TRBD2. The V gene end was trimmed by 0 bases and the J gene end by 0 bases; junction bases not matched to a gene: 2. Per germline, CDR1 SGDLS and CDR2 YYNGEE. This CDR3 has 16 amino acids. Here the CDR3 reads CASSVGGRSSYNEQFF. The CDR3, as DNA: TGTGCCAGCAGCGTAGGCGGGAGGAGCTCCTACAATGAGCAGTTCTTC.

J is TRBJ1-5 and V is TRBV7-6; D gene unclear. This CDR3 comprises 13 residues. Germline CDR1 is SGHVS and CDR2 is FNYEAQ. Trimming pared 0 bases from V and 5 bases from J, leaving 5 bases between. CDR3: CASSLAEDQPQHF. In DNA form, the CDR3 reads TGTGCCAGCAGCTTAGCAGAGGATCAGCCCCAGCATTTT.

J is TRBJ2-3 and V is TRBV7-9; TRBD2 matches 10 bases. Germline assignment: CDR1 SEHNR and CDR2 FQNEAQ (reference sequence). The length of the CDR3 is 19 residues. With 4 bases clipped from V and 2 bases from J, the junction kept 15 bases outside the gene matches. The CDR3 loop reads CASSSIRSAGGPVTDTQYF. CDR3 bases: TGTGCCAGCAGCTCCATTCGGTCAGCGGGAGGGCCGGTCACAGATACGCAGTATTTT.

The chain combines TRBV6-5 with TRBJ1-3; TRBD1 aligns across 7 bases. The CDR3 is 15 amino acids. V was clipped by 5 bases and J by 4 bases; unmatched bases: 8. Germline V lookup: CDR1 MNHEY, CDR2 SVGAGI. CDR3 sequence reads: CASSRLTGWGNTIYF. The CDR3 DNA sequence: TGTGCCAGCAGTCGCCTGACAGGGTGGGGAAACACCATATATTTT.

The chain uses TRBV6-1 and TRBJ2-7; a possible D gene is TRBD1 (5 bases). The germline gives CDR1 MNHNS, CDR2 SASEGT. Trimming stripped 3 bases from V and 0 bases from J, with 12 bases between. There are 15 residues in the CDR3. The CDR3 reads CASSDGHQSSYEQYF. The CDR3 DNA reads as TGTGCCAGCAGTGATGGACACCAGAGCTCCTACGAGCAGTACTTC.

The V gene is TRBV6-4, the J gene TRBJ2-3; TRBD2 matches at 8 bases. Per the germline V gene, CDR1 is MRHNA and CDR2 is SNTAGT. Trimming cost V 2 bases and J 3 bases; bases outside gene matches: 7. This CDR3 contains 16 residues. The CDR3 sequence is CASSDAPLADTDTQYF. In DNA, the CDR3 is TGTGCCAGCAGTGACGCCCCACTAGCGGATACAGATACGCAGTATTTT.

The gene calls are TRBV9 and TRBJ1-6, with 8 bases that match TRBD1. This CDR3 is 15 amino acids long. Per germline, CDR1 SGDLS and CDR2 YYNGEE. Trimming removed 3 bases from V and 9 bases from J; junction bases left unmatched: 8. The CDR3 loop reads CASSATGVGSSPLHF. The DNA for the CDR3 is TGTGCCAGCAGCGCGACAGGGGTTGGAAGTTCACCCCTCCACTTT.

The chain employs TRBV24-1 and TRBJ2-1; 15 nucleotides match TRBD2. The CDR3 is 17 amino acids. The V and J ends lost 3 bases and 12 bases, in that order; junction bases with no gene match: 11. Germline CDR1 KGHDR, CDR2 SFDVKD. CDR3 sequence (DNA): TGTGCCACCAGTGATCCCCGGACTAGCGGGAGGGCAGTCGGGCAGTTCTTC. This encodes CATSDPRTSGRAVGQFF.

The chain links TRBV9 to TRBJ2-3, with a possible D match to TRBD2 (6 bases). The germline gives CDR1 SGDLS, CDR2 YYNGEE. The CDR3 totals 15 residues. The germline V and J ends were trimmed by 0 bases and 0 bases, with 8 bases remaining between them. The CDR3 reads CASSVGTTSTDTQYF. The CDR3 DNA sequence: TGTGCCAGCAGCGTAGGGACTACCAGCACAGATACGCAGTATTTT.

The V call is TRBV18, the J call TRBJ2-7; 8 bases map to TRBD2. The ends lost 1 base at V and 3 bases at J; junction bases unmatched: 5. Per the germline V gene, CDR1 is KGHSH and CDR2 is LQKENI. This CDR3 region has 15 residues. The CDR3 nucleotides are TGTGCCAGCTCACCACTTTCCGGGGGGGACTACGAGCAGTACTTC. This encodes CASSPLSGGDYEQYF.